These 28 T cell receptor beta chains came from one sample sequenced in a study of control samples from healthy donors and cancer patients. Sequencing used immunoSEQ multiplex PCR; TCRdb keeps in-frame clones, though not all of them. In the table there are around 130,000 clones, more than 75% of which are singletons. The specimen sequenced was blood. These receptors came from a man between 25 and 39 years old in good health.

This chain uses TRBV19 with TRBJ2-1, with 9 bases lining up with TRBD1. The CDR3 covers 14 residues. CDR1 and CDR2 (germline): LNHDA, SQIVND (reference sequence). V lost 3 bases to trimming and J lost 3 bases; unmatched junction nucleotides: 0. CDR3 DNA sequence: TGTGCCAGTAGTATGGGACAGGGCTACAATGAGCAGTTCTTC. It encodes CASSMGQGYNEQFF.

The CDR3 sequence: CASSRDRVRMNEQFF. The DNA of the CDR3 is TGTGCCAGCAGCCGGGACAGGGTGAGGATGAATGAGCAGTTCTTC. The genes are TRBV14 and TRBJ2-1; TRBD1 aligns across 9 bases. Per germline, CDR1 SGHDN and CDR2 FVKESK. This CDR3 has 15 amino acids. Unmatched junction bases numbered 8, after V lost 4 bases and J lost 7 bases.

The chain is built from TRBV28 and TRBJ2-5; the D gene is possibly TRBD2 (6 bases). The germline V and J ends were trimmed by 5 bases and 3 bases, with 16 bases remaining between them. The CDR3 has 15 residues. Germline CDR1 is MDHEN and CDR2 is SYDVKM. CDR3 DNA sequence: TGTGCCAGCAGTACCTTCCGGGAGAGAAAAGAGACCCAGTACTTC. Its translation is CASSTFRERKETQYF.

V usage is TRBV25-1 and J usage is TRBJ2-2; D is ambiguous. Germline V lookup: CDR1 MGHDK, CDR2 SYGVNS. The CDR3 is made up of 13 amino acids. Trimming removed 4 bases at V and 1 base at J, with 4 bases between. The CDR3 coding sequence is TGTGCCAGCAGTGGCAAGAACACCGGGGAGCTGTTTTTT. Translating gives CASSGKNTGELFF.

The V and J genes are TRBV27 and TRBJ1-1, with unresolved D. Trimming stripped 4 bases from V and 2 bases from J, with 8 bases between. This CDR3 is built from 13 residues. Germline values: CDR1 MNHEY, CDR2 SMNVEV (reference sequence). This chain's CDR3 is CASSWHINTEAFF. CDR3 coding DNA: TGTGCCAGCAGTTGGCATATAAACACTGAAGCTTTCTTT.

The table lists this clone with a count of one. This chain links TRBV11-2 with TRBJ1-5; D may be TRBD1 (6 bases). V was clipped by 2 bases and J by 5 bases, with 13 bases between them. This CDR3 is built from 15 residues. The germline gives CDR1 SGHAT, CDR2 FQNNGV. CDR3 in DNA: TGTGCCAGCAGCTTATCTACAGGGAGGGATCAGCCCCAGCATTTT. Amino acid sequence: CASSLSTGRDQPQHF.

The V call is TRBV24-1, the J call TRBJ2-1; 12 nucleotides agree with TRBD2. V lost 3 bases, J lost 4 bases, and 6 bases stayed unmatched. Germline values: CDR1 KGHDR, CDR2 SFDVKD. The CDR3 sequence is 17 residues long. CDR3 nucleotide sequence: TGTGCCACCAGTGATCAGACTAGCGGGGGTGTGTACAATGAGCAGTTCTTC. Amino acid sequence: CATSDQTSGGVYNEQFF.

There are a few counts of this clone. V and J are TRBV29-1 and TRBJ1-1, with D perhaps matching TRBD1 (5 bases). Looked up from germline, CDR1 is SQVTM and CDR2 is ANQGSEA. Trimming took off 0 bases at V and 0 bases at J, with 17 bases between the two ends. The CDR3 has 17 residues. The CDR3 protein is CSVEEGVTGPLNTEAFF. CDR3 DNA: TGCAGCGTTGAAGAAGGGGTAACCGGGCCTCTGAACACTGAAGCTTTCTTT.

The V and J genes are TRBV5-1 and TRBJ2-3; no clear D. Germline V gene lookup returns CDR1 SGHRS and CDR2 YFSETQ. The length of the CDR3 is 13 residues. The V gene lost 6 bases and the J gene lost 5 bases, with 13 bases spanning the gap. The CDR3 loop is CASKARAVDTQYF. CDR3 nucleotide sequence: TGCGCCAGCAAAGCCAGAGCAGTAGATACGCAGTATTTT.

This rearrangement joins TRBV24-1 to TRBJ1-3, with D unresolved. Trimming removed 3 bases at V and 0 bases at J, with 8 bases between. This CDR3 spans 15 amino acids. From germline, CDR1 is KGHDR and CDR2 SFDVKD. The CDR3 spells CATSDNAASGNTIYF. CDR3 bases: TGTGCCACCAGTGATAACGCGGCCTCTGGAAACACCATATATTTT.

The chain links TRBV19 to TRBJ1-1; D is uncertain. CDR1 LNHDA and CDR2 SQIVND come from the germline V gene (reference sequence). Trimming shortened V by 3 bases and J by 3 bases, and 17 bases separated the two germline ends. There are 16 residues in the CDR3. The CDR3 DNA reads as TGTGCCAGTAGTATGCGGGCCTACAACCCTCACACTGAAGCTTTCTTT. It is translated as CASSMRAYNPHTEAFF.

The rearrangement links TRBV11-3 to TRBJ1-1, with unresolved D. CDR3 size: 14 residues. CDR1 is SGHNT, CDR2 YENEEA, per germline. V dropped 2 bases and J dropped 3 bases, with 10 bases sitting between them. CDR3 in DNA: TGTGCCAGCAGCTTAAACCCAGCGGACACTGAAGCTTTCTTT. Translated: CASSLNPADTEAFF.

The rearrangement links TRBV9 to TRBJ2-1; the match to TRBD1 covers 8 bases. Germline V lookup: CDR1 SGDLS, CDR2 YYNGEE. The CDR3 spans 16 residues. V shed 4 bases and J 0 bases; nucleotides not matched to a gene: 6. This CDR3 reads CASSSSTGGSYNEQFF. CDR3 DNA: TGTGCCAGCAGCTCCAGCACAGGGGGCTCCTACAATGAGCAGTTCTTC.

V usage is TRBV25-1 and J usage is TRBJ1-1; 9 nucleotides align to TRBD1. Per the germline V gene, CDR1 is MGHDK and CDR2 is SYGVNS. After removal of 3 bases from V and 0 bases from J, the junction contained 5 bases not matched to a gene. This CDR3 region has 16 residues. CDR3 DNA: TGTGCCAGCAGTGATTTCGACAGGGGGATGAACACTGAAGCTTTCTTT. Its protein is CASSDFDRGMNTEAFF.

The rearrangement uses TRBV19 and TRBJ1-1; TRBD1 matches at 9 bases. The V gene's germline CDR1 is LNHDA and CDR2 SQIVND (reference sequence). The V segment lost 0 bases and the J segment 9 bases; nucleotides outside the gene matches: 5. This CDR3 has 14 residues. CDR3 coding DNA: TGTGCCAGTAGTATAGACCGGGGACAGGGACAAGCTTTCTTT. This gives the protein CASSIDRGQGQAFF.

CDR3 loop: CASSPYYGYTF. CDR3 DNA: TGTGCCAGCAGCCCATACTATGGCTACACCTTC. The genes are TRBV5-8 and TRBJ1-2; D call uncertain. Trimming shortened V by 4 bases and J by 3 bases, and 4 bases separated the two germline ends. This CDR3 has 11 residues. Germline values: CDR1 SGHTS, CDR2 YDEGEE. The whole variable domain, remainder taken from reference TRBV5-8 and TRBJ1-2, is EAGVTQSPTHLIKTRGQQATLRCSPISGHTSVYWYQQALGLGLQFLLWYDEGEERNRGNFPPRFSGRQFPNYSSELNVNALELEDSALYLCASSPYYGYTFGSGTRLTVV.

The J gene is TRBJ2-3, the V gene TRBV30; the D is unclear. The CDR3 loop spans 10 amino acids. V lost 5 bases to trimming and J lost 5 bases, with 5 bases between them. Per germline, CDR1 GTSNPN and CDR2 SVGIG (reference sequence). CDR3 nucleotides: TGTGCCTGGGGGGTAGATACGCAGTATTTT. Translated, it gives CAWGVDTQYF.

The chain uses TRBV6-5 and TRBJ2-2; D remains unclear. The germline V gene encodes CDR1 MNHEY and CDR2 SVGAGI. V was clipped by 5 bases and J by 8 bases, with 12 bases between them. This CDR3 has 13 residues. The CDR3 reads CASSPFERGELFF. DNA of the CDR3: TGTGCCAGCAGTCCCTTCGAGAGGGGGGAGCTGTTTTTT.

The V call is TRBV7-9, the J call TRBJ1-2; the D gene is possibly TRBD1 (6 bases). Germline CDR1 and CDR2: SEHNR and FQNEAQ (reference sequence). V was shortened by 1 base and J by 5 bases, with 14 bases between the two germline ends. The CDR3 loop spans 15 amino acids. The CDR3 coding sequence is TGTGCCAGCAGCTTAGAAGCAGGGGCTTGGTATGGCTACACCTTC. Translated: CASSLEAGAWYGYTF. Full variable domain (remainder filled in from reference TRBV7-9 and TRBJ1-2): DTGVSQNPRHKITKRGQNVTFRCDPISEHNRLYWYRQTLGQGPEFLTYFQNEAQLEKSRLLSDRFSAERPKGSFSTLEIQRTEQGDSAMYLCASSLEAGAWYGYTFGSGTRLTVV.

The chain has TRBV18 and TRBJ1-1; 10 nucleotides match TRBD1. The germline gives CDR1 KGHSH, CDR2 LQKENI. After removal of 4 bases from V and 1 base from J, the junction contained 3 bases not matched to a gene. The CDR3 covers 15 residues. CDR3 residues: CASSRGQGPNTEAFF. The CDR3 nucleotides read TGTGCCAGCTCACGGGGACAGGGGCCGAACACTGAAGCTTTCTTT.

This rearrangement joins TRBV9 to TRBJ1-1; the D gene is possibly TRBD1 (6 bases). This CDR3 contains 15 residues. CDR1 and CDR2 from the germline V gene are SGDLS and YYNGEE. The V end was cut by 3 bases, the J end by 6 bases, with 18 bases between. This CDR3 is CASSAPRGGVSEAFF. CDR3 nucleotides: TGTGCCAGCAGCGCCCCAAGGGGGGGAGTTTCTGAAGCTTTCTTT.

In its sample, this clone was seen a few times. The V call is TRBV30, the J call TRBJ1-5; perhaps TRBD1 as D (5 bases). Germline V gene sequence: CDR1 GTSNPN, CDR2 SVGIG (reference sequence). There are 14 residues in the CDR3. Trimming removed 5 bases from V and 4 bases from J, with 15 bases in between. CDR3 in DNA: TGTGCCTGGGACTTCGGGACTCCTAATCAGCCCCAGCATTTT. The encoded protein is CAWDFGTPNQPQHF.

The V and J genes are TRBV27 and TRBJ1-1; D remains unclear. The V end lost 5 bases, the J end lost 1 base, and 8 bases lay between the germline ends. This CDR3 comprises 13 residues. In germline, CDR1 is MNHEY, CDR2 SMNVEV (reference sequence). The CDR3 protein is CASSATSNTEAFF. Written as DNA, the CDR3 is TGTGCCAGCAGTGCGACTTCGAACACTGAAGCTTTCTTT.

As for this clone: The same CDR3 also results from other DNA sequences found in this sample. CDR3 sequence (DNA): TGTGCCAGCAGCCTTGGGACTAATGAGCAGTTCTTC. Translation: CASSLGTNEQFF. The chain has TRBV11-2 and TRBJ2-1; weak D call: TRBD2 (6 bases). The CDR3 extends over 12 amino acids. From germline, CDR1 is SGHAT and CDR2 FQNNGV. The germline V and J ends were trimmed by 5 bases and 7 bases, with 9 bases remaining between them.

This chain links TRBV6-5 with TRBJ1-5; D call uncertain. V was pared by 7 bases and J by 0 bases, with 13 bases between. This CDR3 is built from 15 residues. Per germline, CDR1 MNHEY and CDR2 SVGAGI. The CDR3 DNA reads TGTGCCAGCACTCCTCTTTCCGGTAGCAATCAGCCCCAGCATTTT. This sequence encodes CASTPLSGSNQPQHF.

The rearrangement uses TRBV6-6 and TRBJ2-2; unclear D gene. The CDR3 is 14 amino acids. Trimming left V 5 bases short and J 6 bases short, with 13 bases between. Germline values: CDR1 MNHNY, CDR2 SVGAGI (reference sequence). The CDR3 bases are TGTGCCAGCAGTCCCGGACCCTTCGCCGGGGAGCTGTTTTTT. The encoded protein is CASSPGPFAGELFF.

This CDR3 reads CASSLWPGGEYNEQFF. The CDR3 DNA is TGTGCCAGCAGCTTGTGGCCGGGGGGAGAATACAATGAGCAGTTCTTC. This chain links TRBV5-5 with TRBJ2-1; 7 bases fit TRBD2. This CDR3 spans 16 amino acids. With 1 base clipped from V and 4 bases from J, the junction kept 8 bases outside the gene matches. The V gene's germline CDR1 is SGHKS and CDR2 YYEKEE (reference sequence).

The rearrangement links TRBV18 to TRBJ1-2, with D uncertain. The CDR3 totals 13 residues. Trimming cost V 2 bases and J 2 bases, with 6 bases left between them. The V gene's germline CDR1 is KGHSH and CDR2 LQKENI. The CDR3 protein is CASSPRSNYGYTF. CDR3 in DNA: TGTGCCAGCTCACCAAGGTCAAACTATGGCTACACCTTC. The whole variable domain, remainder taken from reference TRBV18 and TRBJ1-2, is NAGVMQNPRHLVRRRGQEARLRCSPMKGHSHVYWYRQLPEEGLKFMVYLQKENIIDESGMPKERFSAEFPKEGPSILRIQQVVRGDSAAYFCASSPRSNYGYTFGSGTRLTVV.